The rows below give T cell receptor beta chains drawn from one sample of a study of shared clonotypes between healthy human individuals. Assay: immunoSEQ multiplex PCR; the TCRdb copy retains only in-frame clones and omits some. The sample lists some 2.3 million clones, more than 85% seen once, with around 0.4% in the top ten. The sequenced material came from naive CD4+ T cells from PBMCs. These receptors came from a man aged 18-30 years in good health. Some clones in this sample may be carry-over from other donors' samples. Both conserved end residues are part of each CDR3. The D gene is left open where the match is weak. Clone size is not always given. Where it is, it says once, few, many or a class for expanded clones.

D gene: TRBD1
V gene: TRBV28
clone size: -
J gene: TRBJ2-3
CDR3 DNA: TGTGCCAGCAGTTTATCAGGGGGAAGCACAGATACGCAGTATTTT
CDR3 protein: CASSLSGGSTDTQYF

D gene: TRBD2
V gene: TRBV28
clone size: -
J gene: TRBJ2-2
CDR3 DNA: TGTGCCAGCAGTTTCTTAGCGGGAGTGAACACCGGGGAGCTGTTTTTT
CDR3 protein: CASSFLAGVNTGELFF

D gene: -
V gene: TRBV6-6
clone size: -
J gene: TRBJ2-7
CDR3 DNA: TGTGCCAGCAGTTACTGGTCCACGGACGGCCGCTACGAGCAGTACTTC
CDR3 protein: CASSYWSTDGRYEQYF

D gene: -
V gene: TRBV20-1
clone size: -
J gene: TRBJ2-1
CDR3 DNA: TGCAGTTTGGTGGGGAATGAGCAGTTCTTC
CDR3 protein: CSLVGNEQFF

D gene: TRBD2
V gene: TRBV6-6
clone size: -
J gene: TRBJ2-5
CDR3 DNA: TGTGCCAGCAGCCGACCTAGCGGCCGCCAAGAGACCCAGTACTTC
CDR3 protein: CASSRPSGRQETQYF

D gene: TRBD1
V gene: TRBV4-1
clone size: -
J gene: TRBJ2-7
CDR3 DNA: TGCGCCAGCAGCCACGCCCATGGACAGGGCTACGAGCAGTACTTC
CDR3 protein: CASSHAHGQGYEQYF

D gene: TRBD2
V gene: TRBV18
clone size: -
J gene: TRBJ2-3
CDR3 DNA: TGTGCCAGCTCAGGGACTAGCGGGAGTACGCAGTATTTT
CDR3 protein: CASSGTSGSTQYF

D gene: -
V gene: TRBV10-1
clone size: -
J gene: TRBJ1-2
CDR3 DNA: TGCGCCAGCAGTGAGTCAGGGACGTATGGCTACACCTTC
CDR3 protein: CASSESGTYGYTF

D gene: -
V gene: TRBV28
clone size: -
J gene: TRBJ2-2
CDR3 DNA: TGTGCCAGCAGACTACAGGTCAGGAGAACCGGGGAGCTGTTTTTT
CDR3 protein: CASRLQVRRTGELFF

D gene: -
V gene: TRBV11-3
clone size: -
J gene: TRBJ2-3
CDR3 DNA: TGTGCCAGCAGCTTAGGACTTACTAGCACAGATACGCAGTATTTT
CDR3 protein: CASSLGLTSTDTQYF

D gene: TRBD1
V gene: TRBV30
clone size: -
J gene: TRBJ1-1
CDR3 DNA: TGTGCCTGGAGCCAAGGACAGGGTGACACTGAAGCTTTCTTT
CDR3 protein: CAWSQGQGDTEAFF

D gene: TRBD1
V gene: TRBV10-3
clone size: once
J gene: TRBJ2-1
CDR3 DNA: TGTGCCATCAACCGACAGGGTGAGCAGTTCTTC
CDR3 protein: CAINRQGEQFF

D gene: -
V gene: TRBV27
clone size: -
J gene: TRBJ1-2
CDR3 DNA: TGTGCCAGCAAGGGACAAAACTATGGCTACACCTTC
CDR3 protein: CASKGQNYGYTF

D gene: TRBD1
V gene: TRBV19
clone size: -
J gene: TRBJ1-1
CDR3 DNA: TGTGCCAGTAGTATCCATAGGGCCAGGGGGGGAGCTTTCTTT
CDR3 protein: CASSIHRARGGAFF

D gene: -
V gene: TRBV7-9
clone size: few
J gene: TRBJ1-2
CDR3 DNA: TGTGCCAGCACCTTGATGACTTCGAGCTATGGCTACACCTTC
CDR3 protein: CASTLMTSSYGYTF

D gene: -
V gene: TRBV7-9
clone size: -
J gene: TRBJ1-1
CDR3 DNA: TGTGCCAGCAGCCACCAGGTGACACTGAACACTGAAGCTTTCTTT
CDR3 protein: CASSHQVTLNTEAFF

D gene: -
V gene: TRBV7-8
clone size: -
J gene: TRBJ1-2
CDR3 DNA: TGTGCCAGCAGCTTAGCTGGGACAAAGGCTAACTATGGCTACACCTTC
CDR3 protein: CASSLAGTKANYGYTF

D gene: -
V gene: TRBV7-2
clone size: -
J gene: TRBJ2-5
CDR3 DNA: TGTGCCAGCAGCTTAGAGGAGGGAAGGGGGAAGACCCAGTACTTC
CDR3 protein: CASSLEEGRGKTQYF

D gene: TRBD2
V gene: TRBV7-2
clone size: -
J gene: TRBJ2-7
CDR3 DNA: TGTGCCAGCAGCCGACCGACTAGCGGGAGCTCCGAGCAGTACTTC
CDR3 protein: CASSRPTSGSSEQYF

D gene: -
V gene: TRBV20-1
clone size: -
J gene: TRBJ2-1
CDR3 DNA: TGCAGTGCTTTACTTAGAGAGGAGCAGTTCTTC
CDR3 protein: CSALLREEQFF

D gene: -
V gene: TRBV6-5
clone size: -
J gene: TRBJ1-3
CDR3 DNA: TGTGCCAGCACCACCCGGGGGGCGCGAGGAAACACCATATATTTT
CDR3 protein: CASTTRGARGNTIYF

D gene: -
V gene: TRBV9
clone size: -
J gene: TRBJ2-3
CDR3 DNA: TGTGCCAGCAGCTACTTGGGAGGCAGCACAGATACGCAGTATTTT
CDR3 protein: CASSYLGGSTDTQYF

D gene: TRBD2
V gene: TRBV5-1
clone size: -
J gene: TRBJ2-3
CDR3 DNA: TGCGCCAGCAGCTTGCTGGGCGGGAGGACAGATACGCAGTATTTT
CDR3 protein: CASSLLGGRTDTQYF

D gene: -
V gene: TRBV18
clone size: -
J gene: TRBJ1-4
CDR3 DNA: TGTGCCAGCTCACCCGGACTGACTGAAAAACTGTTTTTT
CDR3 protein: CASSPGLTEKLFF

D gene: -
V gene: TRBV10-3
clone size: -
J gene: TRBJ1-2
CDR3 DNA: TGTGCCATCAGTGAGTCGACGGGCGGAGGCTACACCTTC
CDR3 protein: CAISESTGGGYTF

D gene: -
V gene: TRBV19
clone size: -
J gene: TRBJ2-1
CDR3 DNA: TGTGCCACCAGGAGAGTCGCTACTTCTACCTACAATGAGCAGTTCTTC
CDR3 protein: CATRRVATSTYNEQFF

D gene: -
V gene: TRBV5-1
clone size: -
J gene: TRBJ2-3
CDR3 DNA: TGCGCCAGCAGCTTGGCACTGTTGACAGATACGCAGTATTTT
CDR3 protein: CASSLALLTDTQYF

D gene: TRBD2
V gene: TRBV10-3
clone size: -
J gene: TRBJ2-7
CDR3 DNA: TGTGCCATCAGTGAACTAGCGGGCCCCTACGAGCAGTACTTC
CDR3 protein: CAISELAGPYEQYF

D gene: TRBD2
V gene: TRBV27
clone size: -
J gene: TRBJ2-1
CDR3 DNA: TGTGCCAGCAGTTTATTTACTAGCGGATTAGGTGAGCAGTTCTTC
CDR3 protein: CASSLFTSGLGEQFF

D gene: TRBD1
V gene: TRBV28
clone size: once
J gene: TRBJ1-1
CDR3 DNA: TGTGCCAGTCTATACCCCCCGGGACAGGGAGGTACTGAAGCTTTCTTT
CDR3 protein: CASLYPPGQGGTEAFF

D gene: -
V gene: TRBV6-5
clone size: -
J gene: TRBJ2-5
CDR3 DNA: TGTGCCAGCAGGAAAGGACAGCAAGAGACCCAGTACTTC
CDR3 protein: CASRKGQQETQYF

D gene: TRBD1
V gene: TRBV14
clone size: -
J gene: TRBJ1-3
CDR3 DNA: TGTGCCAGCAGCCTACTAAGGGGGCTTGGAAACACCATATATTTT
CDR3 protein: CASSLLRGLGNTIYF

D gene: -
V gene: TRBV6-1
clone size: -
J gene: TRBJ2-5
CDR3 DNA: TGTGCCAGCAGTGAACGGCCCCAAGGGGCCCAGTACTTC
CDR3 protein: CASSERPQGAQYF

D gene: -
V gene: TRBV11-2
clone size: -
J gene: TRBJ2-7
CDR3 DNA: TGTGCCAGCAGCTCTACAGGGACCTACGAGCAGTACTTC
CDR3 protein: CASSSTGTYEQYF

D gene: -
V gene: TRBV5-1
clone size: -
J gene: TRBJ2-2
CDR3 DNA: TGCGCCAGCAGCTTGGCCGTTGAATTTTGGGGATCTAGGTTCGCGAACACCGGGGAGCTGTTTTTT
CDR3 protein: CASSLAVEFWGSRFANTGELFF

D gene: -
V gene: TRBV4-1
clone size: -
J gene: TRBJ1-4
CDR3 DNA: TGCGCCAGCAGCCAAGATCGTCTGGTAAGTACCCGGGGCAATGAAAAACTGTTTTTT
CDR3 protein: CASSQDRLVSTRGNEKLFF

D gene: -
V gene: TRBV19
clone size: -
J gene: TRBJ1-5
CDR3 DNA: TGTGCCAGTAGTATCACTGTTGGCAATCAGCCCCAGCATTTT
CDR3 protein: CASSITVGNQPQHF